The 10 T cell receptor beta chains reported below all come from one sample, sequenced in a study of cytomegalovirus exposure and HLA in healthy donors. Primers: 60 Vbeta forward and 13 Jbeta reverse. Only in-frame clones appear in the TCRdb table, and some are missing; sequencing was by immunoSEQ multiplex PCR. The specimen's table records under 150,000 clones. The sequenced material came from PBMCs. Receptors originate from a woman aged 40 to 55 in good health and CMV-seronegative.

CDR3 in amino acids: CASSQDPNQPQHF. In nucleotides, the CDR3 is TGCGCCAGCAGCCAAGATCCAAATCAGCCCCAGCATTTT. The gene calls are TRBV4-3 and TRBJ1-5; no clear D gene. The V gene's germline CDR1 is LGHNA and CDR2 YSLEER. Trimming removed 0 bases from V and 4 bases from J, with 4 bases in between. This CDR3 has 13 amino acids.

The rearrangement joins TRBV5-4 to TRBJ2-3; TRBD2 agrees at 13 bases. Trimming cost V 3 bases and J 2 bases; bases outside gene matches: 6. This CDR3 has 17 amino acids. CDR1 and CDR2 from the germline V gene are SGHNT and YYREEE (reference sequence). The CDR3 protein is CASSSRTSGGITDTQYF. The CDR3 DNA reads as TGTGCCAGCAGCTCACGGACTAGCGGGGGTATCACAGATACGCAGTATTTT.

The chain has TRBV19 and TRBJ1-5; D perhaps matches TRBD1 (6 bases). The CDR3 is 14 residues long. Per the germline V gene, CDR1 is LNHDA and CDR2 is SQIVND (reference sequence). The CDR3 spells CGSSFQGGNQPQHF. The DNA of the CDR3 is TGTGGTAGTAGCTTCCAAGGGGGTAATCAGCCCCAGCATTTT.

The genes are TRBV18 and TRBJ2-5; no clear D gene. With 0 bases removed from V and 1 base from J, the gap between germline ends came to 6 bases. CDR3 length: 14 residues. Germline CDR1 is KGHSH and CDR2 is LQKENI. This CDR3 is CASSPPNGQETQYF. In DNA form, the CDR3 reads TGTGCCAGCTCACCACCCAACGGCCAAGAGACCCAGTACTTC.

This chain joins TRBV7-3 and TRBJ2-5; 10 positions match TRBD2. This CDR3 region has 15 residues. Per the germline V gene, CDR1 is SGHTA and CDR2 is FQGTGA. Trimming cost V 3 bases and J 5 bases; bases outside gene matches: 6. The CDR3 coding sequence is TGTGCCAGCAGCTTGCAGCGGGGGGGCCCGGAGACCCAGTACTTC. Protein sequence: CASSLQRGGPETQYF.

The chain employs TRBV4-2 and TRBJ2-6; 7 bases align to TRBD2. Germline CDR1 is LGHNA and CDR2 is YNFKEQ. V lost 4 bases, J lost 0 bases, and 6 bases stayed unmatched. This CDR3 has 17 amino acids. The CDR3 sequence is CASSLLAVHSGANVLTF. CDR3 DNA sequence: TGTGCCAGCAGCCTTCTAGCGGTGCACTCTGGGGCCAACGTCCTGACTTTC.

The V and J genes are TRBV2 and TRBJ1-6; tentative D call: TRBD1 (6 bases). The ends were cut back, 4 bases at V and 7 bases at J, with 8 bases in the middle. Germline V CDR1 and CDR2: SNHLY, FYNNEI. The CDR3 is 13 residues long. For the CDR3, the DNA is TGTGCCAGCAGTGCACAGGGAAATTCACCCCTCCACTTT. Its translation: CASSAQGNSPLHF.

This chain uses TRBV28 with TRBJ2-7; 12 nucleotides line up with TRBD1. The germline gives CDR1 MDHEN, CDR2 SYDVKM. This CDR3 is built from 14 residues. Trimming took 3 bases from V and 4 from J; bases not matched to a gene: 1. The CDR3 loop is CASSLGQGAYEQYF. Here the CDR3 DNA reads TGTGCCAGCAGTTTGGGACAGGGGGCATACGAGCAGTACTTC. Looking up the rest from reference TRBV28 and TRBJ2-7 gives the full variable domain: DVKVTQSSRYLVKRTGEKVFLECVQDMDHENMFWYRQDPGLGLRLIYFSYDVKMKEKGDIPEGYSVSREKKERFSLILESASTNQTSMYLCASSLGQGAYEQYFGPGTRLTVT.

The CDR3 sequence is CASRSLTGTDTQYF. The CDR3 coding sequence is TGTGCCAGCAGAAGCTTGACAGGGACAGATACGCAGTATTTT. J is TRBJ2-3 and V is TRBV6-1; 7 bases agree with TRBD1. Trimming at V came to 6 bases and at J to 3 bases, leaving 6 bases not matched to a gene. CDR3 length: 14 amino acids. In germline, CDR1 is MNHNS, CDR2 SASEGT.

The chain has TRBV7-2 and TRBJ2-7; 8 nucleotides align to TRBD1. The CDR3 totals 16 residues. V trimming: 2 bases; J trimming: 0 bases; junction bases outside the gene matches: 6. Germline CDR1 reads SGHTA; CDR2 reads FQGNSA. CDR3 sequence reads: CASSLPGQGHSYEQYF. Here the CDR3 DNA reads TGTGCCAGCAGCTTACCCGGACAGGGACACTCCTACGAGCAGTACTTC.